This T cell receptor beta chain emerged from a study of cytomegalovirus exposure and HLA in healthy donors. Study-wide context: It was reported in a later analysis that the same platform had been used for the 120 validation repertoires as for the approximately 670 first-cohort repertoires. Points from the study as a whole: Despite most TCR sequences being rare, some public TCRs occurred in many donors. A classifier reportedly called cytomegalovirus status with high sensitivity and specificity.

J was trimmed by 11 bases and V by 3 bases; bases with no gene match: 5. CDR1 and CDR2 from the germline V gene are SEHNR and FQNEAQ (reference sequence). The CDR3 covers 12 residues. Points on this clone: Antigen unknown.

Some clones are missing from TCRdb's copy, which holds only in-frame ones; the method was immunoSEQ multiplex PCR. The sample carries roughly 280,000 clones, around 85% recorded once. This TCR was sampled from a woman aged 18-30 years in good health and CMV-seronegative. The material sequenced was PBMCs. The rearrangement uses TRBV7-9 and TRBJ2-3, with TRBD2 matching over 7 bases. In DNA form, the CDR3 reads TGTGCCAGCAGCTTTTCAAGCGGGGAGCAGTATTTT. Its protein product is CASSFSSGEQYF.